A selection of T cell receptor beta chains follows, all from one sample in a study of OX40 agonist ivuxolimab in advanced cancers. The data were produced by immunoSEQ multiplex PCR, yet TCRdb's version contains in-frame clones alone and is incomplete. Found here are about 15,000 clones, about 81% of them singletons; the top ten hold 35% to 45%. The sample consisted of CD4+ or CD8+ T cells sorted from blood, taken in a trial of the OX40 agonist ivuxolimab. These receptors all stem from an adult with an advanced solid tumor such as melanoma, head and neck, liver or kidney cancer. Both conserved end residues are part of each CDR3.

J gene | V gene | CDR3 protein
TRBJ2-2 | TRBV6-4 | CASSPGLAGETGELFF
TRBJ2-2 | TRBV9 | CASSVGLASGELFF
TRBJ1-2 | TRBV7-9 | CASSFGQGTNYGYTF
TRBJ1-1 | TRBV4-3 | CASSQGPEAFF
TRBJ1-2 | TRBV27 | CASTPGRNYGYTF
TRBJ1-2 | TRBV15 | CATSRVAGSYGYTF
TRBJ2-7 | TRBV6-1 | CASRGSSNSYEQYF
TRBJ2-7 | TRBV28 | CASSLSRAVNSYEQYF
TRBJ2-1 | TRBV27 | CASSLTGTMDYNEQFF
TRBJ2-3 | TRBV9 | CASSGRDRADTQYF
TRBJ2-3 | TRBV5-6 | CASSSRDSTDTQYF
TRBJ1-1 | TRBV29-1 | CSAVPAGTGENTEAFF
TRBJ1-1 | TRBV7-3 | CASSLPEVITTEAFF
TRBJ1-5 | TRBV7-2 | CASSLVPGIGSPQHF
TRBJ1-1 | TRBV5-4 | CASSSITGGHNTEAFF